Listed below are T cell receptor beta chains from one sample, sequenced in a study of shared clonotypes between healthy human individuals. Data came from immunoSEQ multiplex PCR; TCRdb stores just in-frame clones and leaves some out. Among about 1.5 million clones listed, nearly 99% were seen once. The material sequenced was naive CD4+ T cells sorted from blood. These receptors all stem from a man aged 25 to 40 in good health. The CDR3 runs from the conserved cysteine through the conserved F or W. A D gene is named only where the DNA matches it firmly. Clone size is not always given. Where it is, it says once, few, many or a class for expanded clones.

TGTGCCACCAGCAGAGGTGATGGGCAGGGGGCTCGGAGCAATCAGCCCCAGCATTTT | CATSRGDGQGARSNQPQHF | TRBJ1-5 | TRBD1 | . | TRBV15
TGTGCCAGCAGCTTAGCAGGGGGAGGGCTATTGAACTATGGCTACACCTTC | CASSLAGGGLLNYGYTF | TRBJ1-2 | TRBD1 | . | TRBV11-2
TGTGCCAGCAGTCGGACTAGCGGGAGAACCTACGAGCAGTACTTC | CASSRTSGRTYEQYF | TRBJ2-7 | TRBD2 | . | TRBV2
TGTGCCAGCAGCCAGAAGGGTGGTAGCACTGAAGCTTTCTTT | CASSQKGGSTEAFF | TRBJ1-1 | . | . | TRBV5-4
TGTGCCAGCAGCCAAGAAGCGGGAGGGCCCTACACCGGGGAGCTGTTTTTT | CASSQEAGGPYTGELFF | TRBJ2-2 | TRBD2 | . | TRBV14
TGTGCCAGCAGCTTGAGGGATCCACCCTACGAGCAGTACTTC | CASSLRDPPYEQYF | TRBJ2-7 | . | once | TRBV7-2
TGCAGCGGCGTGAGCGGAACCTACGAGCAGTACTTC | CSGVSGTYEQYF | TRBJ2-7 | . | . | TRBV29-1
TGCAGCGTTGGCTTGGGACAGGGAACCAATCAGCCCCAGCATTTT | CSVGLGQGTNQPQHF | TRBJ1-5 | TRBD1 | . | TRBV29-1
TGTGCCAGCAGTTCCAACAGGGAGACTAACTATGGCTACACCTTC | CASSSNRETNYGYTF | TRBJ1-2 | . | . | TRBV2
TGTGCCAGCACCATCACTAGGGGTCAAGAGACCCAGTACTTC | CASTITRGQETQYF | TRBJ2-5 | . | . | TRBV2